In its sample, the clone carrying this TCR beta chain was seen many times. Its specificity is not known. The record originates from a study of early T cells in non-severe SARS-CoV-2 infection. Across the study: Sequencing input comprised bulk RNA from unsorted whole blood; chain pairing was not available. Notes on the study in general: The study's VDJdb matching favored anti-spike CD8 responses and missed private and CD4 specificities.

The CDR3 sequence is 9 residues long. Researchers tagged individual cDNA molecules with unique molecular identifiers. TCRdb re-derived calls from the 5' RACE reads in MiXCR, one entry per CDR3 protein. The table has around 40,000 distinct CDR3 sequences, 6.3% seen once. Specimen: whole blood. V gene TRBV21-1 combines with J gene TRBJ1-2. TRBV21-1 is a listed pseudogene. The TCR originated in an adult who was a healthcare worker with PCR-confirmed SARS-CoV-2 infection or an uninfected control (not recorded which). CDR3 region: CASGVGYTF. CDR3 sequence (DNA): TGTGCCAGCGGGGTCGGCTACACCTTC.